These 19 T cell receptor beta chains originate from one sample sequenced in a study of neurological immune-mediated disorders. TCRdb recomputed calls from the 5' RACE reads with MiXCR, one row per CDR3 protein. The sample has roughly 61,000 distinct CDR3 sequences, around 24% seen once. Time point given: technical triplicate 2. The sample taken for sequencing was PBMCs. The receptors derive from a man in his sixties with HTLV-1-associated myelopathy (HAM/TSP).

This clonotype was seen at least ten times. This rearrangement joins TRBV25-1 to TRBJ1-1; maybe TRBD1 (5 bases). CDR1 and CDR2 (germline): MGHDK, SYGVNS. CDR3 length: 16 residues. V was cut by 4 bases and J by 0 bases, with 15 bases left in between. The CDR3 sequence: CASSARQHTMNTEAFF. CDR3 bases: TGTGCCAGCAGTGCGAGACAGCACACCATGAACACTGAAGCTTTCTTT.

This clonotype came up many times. This CDR3 reads CSAPSTGFYEQYF. DNA of the CDR3: TGCAGTGCTCCCTCGACGGGATTCTACGAGCAGTACTTC. The chain recombines TRBV20-1 with TRBJ2-7, with D maybe TRBD2 (5 bases). There are 13 residues in the CDR3. Germline V CDR1 and CDR2: DFQATT, SNEGSKA (reference sequence). Trimming left V 5 bases short and J 3 bases short, with 14 bases between.

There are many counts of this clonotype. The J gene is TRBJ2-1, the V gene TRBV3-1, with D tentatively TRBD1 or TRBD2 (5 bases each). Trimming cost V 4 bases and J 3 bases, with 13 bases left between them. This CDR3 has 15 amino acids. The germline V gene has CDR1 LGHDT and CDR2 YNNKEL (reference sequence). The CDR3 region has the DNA TGTGCCAGCAGCCCCTGGGACGGCAGCTACAATGAGCAGTTCTTC. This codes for CASSPWDGSYNEQFF.

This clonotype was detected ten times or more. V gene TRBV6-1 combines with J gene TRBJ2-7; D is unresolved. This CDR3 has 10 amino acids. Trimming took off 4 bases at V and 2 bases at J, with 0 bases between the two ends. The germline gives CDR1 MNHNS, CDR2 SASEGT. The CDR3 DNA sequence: TGTGCCAGCAGTGCCTACGAGCAGTACTTC. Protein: CASSAYEQYF.

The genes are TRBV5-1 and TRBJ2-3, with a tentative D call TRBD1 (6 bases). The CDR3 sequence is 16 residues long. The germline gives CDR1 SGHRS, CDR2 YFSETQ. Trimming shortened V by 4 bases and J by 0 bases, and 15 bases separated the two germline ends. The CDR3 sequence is CASSPSDRASTDTQYF. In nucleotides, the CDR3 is TGCGCCAGCAGCCCGTCGGACAGAGCGAGCACAGATACGCAGTATTTT.

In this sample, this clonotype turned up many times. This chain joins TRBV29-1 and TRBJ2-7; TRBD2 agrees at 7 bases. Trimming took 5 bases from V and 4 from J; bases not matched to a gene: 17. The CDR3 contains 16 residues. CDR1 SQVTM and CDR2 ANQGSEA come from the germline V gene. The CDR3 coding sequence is TGCAGCGTTCGAAATGTGGTAGAAGGGGAGGGGTACGAGCAGTACTTC. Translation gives CSVRNVVEGEGYEQYF.

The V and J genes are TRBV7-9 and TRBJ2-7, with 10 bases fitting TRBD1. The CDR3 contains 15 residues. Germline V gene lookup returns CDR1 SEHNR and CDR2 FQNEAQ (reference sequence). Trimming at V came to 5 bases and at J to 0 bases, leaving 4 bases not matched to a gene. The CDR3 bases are TGTGCCAGCAGCATGGGACAGGGGACCTCCTACGAGCAGTACTTC. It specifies CASSMGQGTSYEQYF.

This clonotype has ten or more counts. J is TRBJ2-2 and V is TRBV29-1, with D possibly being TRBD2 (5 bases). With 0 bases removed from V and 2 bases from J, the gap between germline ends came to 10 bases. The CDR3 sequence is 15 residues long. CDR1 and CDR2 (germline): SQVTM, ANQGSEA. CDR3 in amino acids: CSVEEPPGNTGELFF. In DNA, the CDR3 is TGCAGCGTTGAAGAACCCCCGGGAAACACCGGGGAGCTGTTTTTT.

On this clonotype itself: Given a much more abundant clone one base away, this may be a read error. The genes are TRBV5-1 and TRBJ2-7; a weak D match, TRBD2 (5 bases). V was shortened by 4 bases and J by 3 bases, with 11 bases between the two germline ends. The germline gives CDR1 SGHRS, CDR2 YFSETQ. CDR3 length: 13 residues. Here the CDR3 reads CASSADSGYEQYF. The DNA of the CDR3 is TGCGCCAGCAGCGCGGACTCGGGCTACGAGCAGTACTTC.

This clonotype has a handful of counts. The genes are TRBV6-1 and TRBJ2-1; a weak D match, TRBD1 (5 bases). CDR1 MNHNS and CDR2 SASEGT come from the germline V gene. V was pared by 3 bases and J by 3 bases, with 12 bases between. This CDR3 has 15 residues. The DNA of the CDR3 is TGTGCCAGCAGTGAGGTACAGGCCTTCTACAATGAGCAGTTCTTC. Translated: CASSEVQAFYNEQFF.

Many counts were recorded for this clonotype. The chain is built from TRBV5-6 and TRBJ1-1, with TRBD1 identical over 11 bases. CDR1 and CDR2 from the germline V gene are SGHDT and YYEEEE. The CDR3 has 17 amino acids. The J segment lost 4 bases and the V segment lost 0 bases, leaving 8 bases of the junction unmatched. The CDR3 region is CASSLASYGTGGTEAFF. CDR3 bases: TGTGCCAGCAGCTTGGCCAGTTACGGGACAGGGGGCACTGAAGCTTTCTTT.

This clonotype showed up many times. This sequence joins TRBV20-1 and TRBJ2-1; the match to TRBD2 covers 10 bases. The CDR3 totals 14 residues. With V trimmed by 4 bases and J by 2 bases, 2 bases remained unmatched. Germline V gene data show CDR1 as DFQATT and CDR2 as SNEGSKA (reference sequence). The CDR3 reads CSATTSGAYNEQFF. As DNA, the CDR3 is TGCAGTGCTACCACTAGCGGGGCCTACAATGAGCAGTTCTTC.

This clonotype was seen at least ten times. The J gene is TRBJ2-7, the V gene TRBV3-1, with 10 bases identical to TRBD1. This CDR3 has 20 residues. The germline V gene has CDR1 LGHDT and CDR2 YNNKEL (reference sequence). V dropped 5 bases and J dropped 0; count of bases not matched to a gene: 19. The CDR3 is CASSALGGGGTGDVSYEQYF. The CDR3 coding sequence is TGTGCCAGCAGCGCTCTCGGGGGAGGAGGGACAGGGGATGTCTCCTACGAGCAGTACTTC.

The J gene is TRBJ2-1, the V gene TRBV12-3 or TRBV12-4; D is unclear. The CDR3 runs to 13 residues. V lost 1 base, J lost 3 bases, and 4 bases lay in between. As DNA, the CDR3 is TGTGCCAGCAGTTTAGGCCGCTACAATGAGCAGTTCTTC. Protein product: CASSLGRYNEQFF.

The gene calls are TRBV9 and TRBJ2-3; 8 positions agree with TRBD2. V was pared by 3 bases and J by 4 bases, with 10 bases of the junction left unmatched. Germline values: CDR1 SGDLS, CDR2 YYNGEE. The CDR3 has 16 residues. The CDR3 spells CASSGFPGLVADTQYF. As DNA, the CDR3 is TGTGCCAGCAGCGGGTTCCCGGGACTAGTGGCAGATACGCAGTATTTT.

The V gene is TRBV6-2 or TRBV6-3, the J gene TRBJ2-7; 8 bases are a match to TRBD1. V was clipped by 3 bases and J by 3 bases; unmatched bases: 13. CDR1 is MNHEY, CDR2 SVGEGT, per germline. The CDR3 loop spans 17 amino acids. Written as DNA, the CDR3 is TGTGCCAGCAGTTATATTACCGGGACAGGTGATTACTACGAGCAGTACTTC. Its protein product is CASSYITGTGDYYEQYF.

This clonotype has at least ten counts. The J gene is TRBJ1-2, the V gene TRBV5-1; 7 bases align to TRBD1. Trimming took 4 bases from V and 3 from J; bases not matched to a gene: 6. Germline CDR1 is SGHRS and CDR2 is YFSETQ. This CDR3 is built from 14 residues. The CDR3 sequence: CASSSLGGDYGYTF. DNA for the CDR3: TGCGCCAGCAGCAGTTTAGGGGGCGACTATGGCTACACCTTC. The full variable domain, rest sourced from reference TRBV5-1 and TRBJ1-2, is KAGVTQTPRYLIKTRGQQVTLSCSPISGHRSVSWYQQTPGQGLQFLFEYFSETQRNKGNFPGRFSGRQFSNSRSEMNVSTLELGDSALYLCASSSLGGDYGYTFGSGTRLTVV.

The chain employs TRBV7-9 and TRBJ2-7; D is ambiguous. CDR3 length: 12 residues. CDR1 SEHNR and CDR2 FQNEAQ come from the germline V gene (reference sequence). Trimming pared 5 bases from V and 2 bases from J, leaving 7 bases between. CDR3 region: CASSTTPYEQYF. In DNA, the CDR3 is TGTGCCAGCAGCACCACTCCCTACGAGCAGTACTTC.

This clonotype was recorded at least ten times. The CDR3 sequence is CASSKVGGTGREQYF. The CDR3 DNA sequence: TGTGCCAGCAGCAAAGTTGGGGGGACAGGGCGTGAGCAGTACTTC. The rearrangement joins TRBV21-1 to TRBJ2-7; TRBD1, as called in the table, went unchecked against the DNA. TRBV21-1 is an annotated pseudogene. This CDR3 region has 15 residues.